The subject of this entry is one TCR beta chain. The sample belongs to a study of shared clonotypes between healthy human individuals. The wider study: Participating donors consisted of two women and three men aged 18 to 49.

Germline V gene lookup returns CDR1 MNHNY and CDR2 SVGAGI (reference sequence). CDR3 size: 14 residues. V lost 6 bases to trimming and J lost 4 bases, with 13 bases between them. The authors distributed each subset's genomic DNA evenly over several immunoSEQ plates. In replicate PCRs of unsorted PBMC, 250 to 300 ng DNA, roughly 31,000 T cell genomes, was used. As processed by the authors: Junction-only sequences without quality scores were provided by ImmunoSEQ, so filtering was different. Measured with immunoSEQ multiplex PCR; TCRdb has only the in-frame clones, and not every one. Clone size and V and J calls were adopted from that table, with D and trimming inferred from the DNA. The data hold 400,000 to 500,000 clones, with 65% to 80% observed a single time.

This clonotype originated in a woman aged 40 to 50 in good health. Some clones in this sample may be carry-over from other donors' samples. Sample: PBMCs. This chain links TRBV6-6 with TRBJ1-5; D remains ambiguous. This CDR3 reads CASSPTQPNQPQHF. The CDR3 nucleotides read TGTGCCAGCAGCCCAACACAGCCTAATCAGCCCCAGCATTTT.